This record concerns one T cell receptor beta chain sequence. The specificity of this receptor is unknown. Base qualities are not recorded, but no much larger clone differs from it by a single base. One collaborating source in Seattle enrolled patients during active infection and followed them longitudinally through the course of disease. Whole blood was collected in K2EDTA tubes by collaborating institutions according to the institutions' own protocols. For TCRbeta analysis, collaborators shipped samples in one of three forms: frozen whole blood, isolated PBMCs, or DNA extracted from either of those sample types. The sample is drawn from a study of blood T cell repertoires in COVID-19 (dated by TCRdb to 2020 to 2021). Looking at the study overall: Samples covering the acute and convalescent phases of COVID-19 were provided by collaborators in the United States, Italy and Spain. The material from the prospective study consisted of cDNA or gDNA derived from T cells, B-cell-depleted T cells, or PBMCs. The dataset comprised deeply sampled blood TCRbeta repertoires from subjects exposed to, actively infected with, or recovered from COVID-19. A freely available public database, intended as a resource for researchers studying the immune response to SARS-CoV-2, is where the repertoires were released. Samples came from the ongoing ImmuneRACE study (first 160 participants) plus 1,254 subjects from 6 global collaborators. The sample metadata nearly always contained a de-identified subject ID, COVID-19 status, age in years and sex. Where available, HLA class I and class II types were obtained from metadata supplied by the sample provider rather than from assay-based typing. What the work shows at the level of the full study, not this receptor alone: The quantity of clinical and demographic metadata differed by source and by participant and was supplied without curation.

CDR1 and CDR2, looked up from the germline V gene, are MDHEN and SYDVKM. V drops 1 base and J drops 3 bases, leaving 12 bases in between. CDR3 length: 15 amino acids, cysteine to phenylalanine. The CDR3 DNA has 45 bases and is translated from base 1. The immunoSEQ Assay, a bias-controlled multiplex PCR, was used to amplify TCRbeta CDR3 regions from genomic DNA. Concerning the study's data processing: Within the assay, amplification of reference gene primers was used to estimate how many nucleated cells each sample contained. To quantify the absolute abundance of each unique TCRbeta CDR3 rearrangement, sequence reads were collapsed and filtered. For each sample, productive Simpson clonality was calculated as the square root of Simpson's diversity index across productive rearrangements. TCRdb retrieved this table from immuneACCESS and kept in-frame rearrangements only. Not all clones are present; in checked studies, unresolved V genes account for under half, and no reason is known for the remainder. Clonal size and the V and J genes are those of that table, whereas D and trimming came from the DNA. Counted in this sample were 300,000 to 350,000 clones; around 89% of them appeared once. The ten largest clones represent roughly 1% of the sample.

Sequences were obtained from peripheral blood. The receptor chain draws on TRBV28 and TRBJ1-2; TRBD1 is possibly the D segment (5 matching bases). The TCR was taken from a woman in her 40s with COVID-19, enrolled during active disease. The nucleotide sequence reads TGTGCCAGCAGTTTATCTTCGGGGGGTTACTATGGCTACACCTTC. Its translation reads: CASSLSSGGYYGYTF.